These 5 T cell receptor beta chains came from one sample sequenced in a study of cytotoxic CD8 clonotypes in ibrutinib-treated CLL. TCRdb's table, derived via immunoSEQ multiplex PCR, lists solely in-frame clones and lacks some. Seen here are 150,000 or so clones, under 90% observed once, and the top ten hold 3.5% to 5.5%. The sample here was PBMCs, taken after 24 months of ibrutinib treatment. The receptors come from a human donor with chronic lymphocytic leukemia.

The DNA of the CDR3 is TGTGCCAGTAGGTTCAAAAGTGGGGTTGGGTCCTACGAGCAGTACTTC. Protein product: CASRFKSGVGSYEQYF. The genes are TRBV19 and TRBJ2-7; no definite D call. Trimming cost V 6 bases and J 1 base, with 19 bases left between them. The CDR3 covers 16 residues. CDR1 and CDR2 from the germline V gene are LNHDA and SQIVND (reference sequence).

The chain couples TRBV19 to TRBJ2-3, with D perhaps given as TRBD1 or TRBD2 (5 bases each). Germline lookup yields CDR1 LNHDA and CDR2 SQIVND (reference sequence). CDR3 length: 12 amino acids. Between the trimmed V and J ends, which lost 5 bases and 3 bases, there was a span of 6 bases. CDR3 region: CASSWGTDTQYF. The CDR3, as DNA: TGTGCCAGTAGTTGGGGGACAGATACGCAGTATTTT. The full variable domain, with the rest looked up from reference TRBV19 and TRBJ2-3, is DGGITQSPKYLFRKEGQNVTLSCEQNLNHDAMYWYRQDPGQGLRLIYYSQIVNDFQKGDIAEGYSVSREKKESFPLTVTSAQKNPTAFYLCASSWGTDTQYFGPGTRLTVL.

V usage is TRBV7-2 and J usage is TRBJ1-2; TRBD1 agrees at 7 bases. The germline gives CDR1 SGHTA, CDR2 FQGNSA. J gave up 2 bases and V 1 base, and 4 bases lay outside the gene matches. This CDR3 is 15 amino acids long. CDR3: CASSLVADRNYGYTF. DNA of the CDR3: TGTGCCAGCAGCTTAGTAGCGGACAGGAACTATGGCTACACCTTC.

The chain couples TRBV5-4 to TRBJ1-2; weak D call: TRBD1 (6 bases). The V gene's germline CDR1 is SGHNT and CDR2 YYREEE (reference sequence). The CDR3 is made up of 15 amino acids. V dropped 4 bases and J dropped 0 bases, with 13 bases sitting between them. CDR3 sequence: CASSRTANANYGYTF. CDR3 DNA: TGTGCCAGCAGCAGGACAGCTAACGCTAACTATGGCTACACCTTC. Combining the CDR3 with reference TRBV5-4 and TRBJ1-2 gives the whole variable domain ETGVTQSPTHLIKTRGQQVTLRCSSQSGHNTVSWYQQALGQGPQFIFQYYREEENGRGNFPPRFSGLQFPNYSSELNVNALELDDSALYLCASSRTANANYGYTFGSGTRLTVV.

This clone was found once. The J gene is TRBJ2-3, the V gene TRBV19, with D maybe TRBD2 (6 bases). V lost 4 bases to trimming and J lost 6 bases, with 17 bases between them. The germline V gene has CDR1 LNHDA and CDR2 SQIVND (reference sequence). The CDR3 covers 15 residues. As DNA, the CDR3 is TGTGCCAGTAGTACTAGCTGGGGGGTATTGGATACGCAGTATTTT. Protein product: CASSTSWGVLDTQYF.